The clone carrying this T cell receptor beta chain was detected once. This sample is drawn from a study of blood T cell repertoires in COVID-19. At the level of the study: The United States, Italy and Spain supplied acute and convalescent COVID-19 samples. Sample material is recorded as cDNA or gDNA derived from T cells, B-cell-depleted T cells, or PBMCs.

Study processing details: The assay estimated nucleated cells by amplifying reference gene primers. Assay: immunoSEQ multiplex PCR; the TCRdb copy retains only in-frame clones and omits some. That table gives V, J and clone size, and the DNA gave D and trimming. The repertoire holds nearly 45,000 clones, with roughly four fifths as singletons. Trimming took 4 bases from V and 5 from J; bases not matched to a gene: 7. Germline CDR1 is SGHTS and CDR2 is YDEGEE. This CDR3 is 15 amino acids long. What was sequenced was peripheral blood. The sequence was collected from a human donor in a cohort sampled during active COVID-19. V is TRBV5-8 and J is TRBJ2-3; TRBD1 matches 10 bases. In DNA, the CDR3 is TGTGCCAGCAGCCCCAGTGGGACAGGGGTAGATACGCAGTATTTT. Amino acids: CASSPSGTGVDTQYF.